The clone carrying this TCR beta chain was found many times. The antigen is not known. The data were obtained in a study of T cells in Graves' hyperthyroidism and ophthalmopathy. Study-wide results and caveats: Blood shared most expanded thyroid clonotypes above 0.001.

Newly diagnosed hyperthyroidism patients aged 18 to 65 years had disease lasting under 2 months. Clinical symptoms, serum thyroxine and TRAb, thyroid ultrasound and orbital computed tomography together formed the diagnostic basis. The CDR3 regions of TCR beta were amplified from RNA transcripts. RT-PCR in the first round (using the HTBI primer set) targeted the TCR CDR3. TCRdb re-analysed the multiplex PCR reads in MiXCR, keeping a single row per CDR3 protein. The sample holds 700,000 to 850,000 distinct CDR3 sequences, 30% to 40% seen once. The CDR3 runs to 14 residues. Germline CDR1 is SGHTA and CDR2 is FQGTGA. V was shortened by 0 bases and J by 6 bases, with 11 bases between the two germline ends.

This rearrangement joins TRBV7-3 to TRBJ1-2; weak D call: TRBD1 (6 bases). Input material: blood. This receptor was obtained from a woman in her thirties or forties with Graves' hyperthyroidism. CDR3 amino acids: CASSLTGGANGYTF. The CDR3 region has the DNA TGTGCCAGCAGCTTAACCGGGGGCGCGAATGGCTACACCTTC.